This TCR beta chain was obtained from a study of shared clonotypes between healthy human individuals. As for the study in general: The donor group consisted of two women and three men, aged 18 to 49. Points from the study as a whole: Of the naive CD4 clonotypes, around 4.9% were shared across a handful of donors.

Sequenced by immunoSEQ multiplex PCR; TCRdb stores in-frame clones only, minus some. The table records about 2,100,000 clones, approximately 94% of them present only once. CD45RO-negative, CCR7-selected cells formed the naive CD8 fraction, which excluded terminally differentiated effector memory CD45RA+ cells. Those who donated, Caucasian adults without exception, all lived in Nashville, Tennessee. As regards this clone: The target antigen is unknown.

The origin of this receptor is a man between 18 and 29 years old in good health. Some clones in this sample may be carry-over from other donors' samples. Sequencing was done on a sample of naive CD8+ T cells from PBMCs.

The CDR3 is CASSLSLGLVSYEQYF. The CDR3 DNA is TGTGCCAGCAGCCTTAGTCTGGGGTTGGTCTCCTACGAGCAGTACTTC. V gene TRBV7-8 combines with J gene TRBJ2-7; D gene uncertain. V lost 5 bases to trimming and J lost 0 bases, with 17 bases between them. Per germline, CDR1 SGHVS and CDR2 FQNEAQ. This CDR3 comprises 16 residues.